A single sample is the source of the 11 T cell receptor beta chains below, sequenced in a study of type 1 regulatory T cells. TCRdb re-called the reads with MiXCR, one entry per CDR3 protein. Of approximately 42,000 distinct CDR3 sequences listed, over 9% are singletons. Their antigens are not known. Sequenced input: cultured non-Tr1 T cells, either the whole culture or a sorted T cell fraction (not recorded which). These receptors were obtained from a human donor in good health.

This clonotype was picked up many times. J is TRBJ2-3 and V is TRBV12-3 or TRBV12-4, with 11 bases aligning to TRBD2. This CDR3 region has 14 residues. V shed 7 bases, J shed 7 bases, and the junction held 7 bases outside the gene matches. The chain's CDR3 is CASTLLAGEYTQYF. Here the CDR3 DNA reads TGTGCCAGCACCTTACTAGCGGGAGAATATACGCAGTATTTT.

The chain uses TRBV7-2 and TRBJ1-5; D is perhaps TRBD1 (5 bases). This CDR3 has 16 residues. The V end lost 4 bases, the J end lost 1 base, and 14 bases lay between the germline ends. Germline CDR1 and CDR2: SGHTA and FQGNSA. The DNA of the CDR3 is TGTGCCAGCAGCTGGGGCGACAGTTTGAGCAATCAGCCCCAGCATTTT. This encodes CASSWGDSLSNQPQHF.

CDR3 sequence reads: CASKGESYEQYF. CDR3 DNA sequence: TGTGCCAGCAAGGGGGAGTCATACGAGCAGTACTTC. The genes are TRBV6-2 or TRBV6-3 and TRBJ2-7, with a tentative D call TRBD1 (6 bases). The V end was cut by 7 bases, the J end by 4 bases, with 11 bases between. Germline CDR1 and CDR2: MNHEY and SVGEGT. The CDR3 is made up of 12 amino acids.

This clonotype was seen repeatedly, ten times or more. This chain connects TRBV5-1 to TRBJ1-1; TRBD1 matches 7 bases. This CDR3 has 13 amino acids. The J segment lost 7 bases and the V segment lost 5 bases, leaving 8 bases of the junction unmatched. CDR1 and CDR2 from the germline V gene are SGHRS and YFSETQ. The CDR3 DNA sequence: TGCGCCAGCAGAGCTAGGACAGGAGGTGAAGCTTTCTTT. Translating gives CASRARTGGEAFF.

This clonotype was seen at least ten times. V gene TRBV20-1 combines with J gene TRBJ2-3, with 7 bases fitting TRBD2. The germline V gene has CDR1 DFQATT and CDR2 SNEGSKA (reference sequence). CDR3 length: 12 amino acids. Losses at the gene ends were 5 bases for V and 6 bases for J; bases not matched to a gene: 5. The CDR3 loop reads CSAQLGGDTQYF. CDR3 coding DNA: TGCAGTGCTCAACTGGGGGGGGATACGCAGTATTTT.

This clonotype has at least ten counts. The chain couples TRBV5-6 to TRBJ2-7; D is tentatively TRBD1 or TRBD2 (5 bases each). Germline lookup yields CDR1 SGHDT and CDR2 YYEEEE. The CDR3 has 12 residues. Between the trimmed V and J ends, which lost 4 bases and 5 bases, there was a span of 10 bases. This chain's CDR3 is CASSRETDEQYF. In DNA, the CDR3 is TGTGCCAGCAGCAGGGAGACAGACGAGCAGTACTTC.

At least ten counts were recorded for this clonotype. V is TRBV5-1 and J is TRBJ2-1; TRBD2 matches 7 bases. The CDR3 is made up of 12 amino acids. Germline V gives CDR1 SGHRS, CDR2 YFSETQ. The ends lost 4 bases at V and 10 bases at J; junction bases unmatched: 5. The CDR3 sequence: CASSLGGTEQFF. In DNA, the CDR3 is TGCGCCAGCAGCCTCGGGGGGACGGAGCAGTTCTTC.

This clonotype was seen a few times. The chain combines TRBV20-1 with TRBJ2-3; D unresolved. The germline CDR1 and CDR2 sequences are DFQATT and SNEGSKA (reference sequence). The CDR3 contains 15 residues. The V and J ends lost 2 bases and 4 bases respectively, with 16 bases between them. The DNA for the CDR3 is TGCAGTGCTAGACACGACCGGACGCTCGCAGATACGCAGTATTTT. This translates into CSARHDRTLADTQYF.

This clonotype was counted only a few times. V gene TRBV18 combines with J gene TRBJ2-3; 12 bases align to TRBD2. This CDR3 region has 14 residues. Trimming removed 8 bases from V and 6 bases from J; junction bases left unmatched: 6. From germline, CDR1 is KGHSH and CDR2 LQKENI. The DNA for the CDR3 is TGTGCCAGCAGGACTAGCGGGACGTTCGATACGCAGTATTTT. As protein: CASRTSGTFDTQYF.

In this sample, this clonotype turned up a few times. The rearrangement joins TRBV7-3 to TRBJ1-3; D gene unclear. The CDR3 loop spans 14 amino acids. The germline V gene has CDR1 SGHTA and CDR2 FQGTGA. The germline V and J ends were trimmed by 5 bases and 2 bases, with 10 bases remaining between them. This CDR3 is CASSLGVAGNTIYF. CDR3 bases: TGTGCCAGCAGCCTTGGAGTAGCTGGAAACACCATATATTTT.

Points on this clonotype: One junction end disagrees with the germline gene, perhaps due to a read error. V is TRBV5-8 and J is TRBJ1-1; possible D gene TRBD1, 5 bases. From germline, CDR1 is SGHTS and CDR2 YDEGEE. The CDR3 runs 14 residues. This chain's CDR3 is CASSPRGDGPETFF. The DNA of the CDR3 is TGTGCCAGCAGCCCCCGAGGGGACGGACCTGAAACTTTCTTT.